This T cell receptor beta chain was identified during a study of Graves' ophthalmopathy and Graves' hyperthyroidism. Study results and limitations: A 13-signature model separated ophthalmopathy from stable hyperthyroidism, just over 85% sensitivity, 81.08% specificity.

Stable hyperthyroidism meant no ophthalmopathy within 18 months of follow-up. PBMCs were isolated from an approximately 10 ml sample of fresh peripheral blood. This clonotype has a count of ten or more. Its antigen is as yet unknown. RNA transcripts were the template, and TCR beta CDR3 regions were amplified from them. HTBI-primed first-round RT-PCR preceded second-round multiplex PCR. One entry per CDR3 protein results from TCRdb running MiXCR on the multiplex PCR reads. This table holds a few hundred thousand distinct CDR3 sequences, about a sixth found once. The CDR3 spans 12 residues. The V end was cut by 9 bases, the J end by 7 bases, with 16 bases between. The germline CDR1 and CDR2 sequences are MDHEN and SYDVKM.

The sequence came from an adult woman with stable Graves' hyperthyroidism. The chain employs TRBV28 and TRBJ2-7; D is unresolved. Sequencing was carried out using peripheral blood. As DNA, the CDR3 is TGTGCCAGTAACTCCGCACCCGGGGAGCAGTACTTC. Protein product: CASNSAPGEQYF.